Listed here are 14 T cell receptor beta chains from one sample, sequenced in a study of Ad26.COV2.S vaccination and SARS-CoV-2 variants. Generated by immunoSEQ multiplex PCR, the TCRdb table keeps only in-frame clones and is missing some. The sample shows 350,000 to 450,000 clones, around 87% of them seen only once. As for treatment: roughly 18 received Ad26.COV2.S at low or high dose, single or two shots; several received placebo; per-sample allocation not given. Following the first vaccine or placebo injection, samples were taken on day 63. The sample here was peripheral blood, taken in a trial of Ad26.COV2.S vaccine versus placebo. The source is a person between 18 and 59 years old who received the Ad26.COV2.S COVID-19 vaccine or a placebo.

The rearrangement links TRBV29-1 to TRBJ2-3, with a possible D match to TRBD1 (6 bases). Looked up from germline, CDR1 is SQVTM and CDR2 is ANQGSEA. The V end was cut by 5 bases, the J end by 0 bases, with 12 bases between. This CDR3 spans 14 amino acids. For the CDR3, the DNA is TGCAGCGTTAAACGCAGGGGAAGCACAGATACGCAGTATTTT. This translates into CSVKRRGSTDTQYF.

The V gene is TRBV3-1 (or the pseudogene TRBV3-2), the J gene TRBJ1-3, with 8 bases lining up with TRBD1. Germline lookup yields CDR1 LGHDT and CDR2 YNNKEL (reference sequence). The V and J ends lost 4 bases and 0 bases, in that order; junction bases with no gene match: 5. The CDR3 sequence is 16 residues long. CDR3 sequence: CASSPQGGSSGNTIYF. Written as DNA, the CDR3 is TGTGCCAGCAGCCCACAGGGGGGCAGCTCTGGAAACACCATATATTTT.

The chain uses TRBV9 and TRBJ1-4; D is perhaps TRBD1 (6 bases). The CDR3 covers 19 residues. Trimming stripped 0 bases from V and 0 bases from J, with 18 bases between. Germline values: CDR1 SGDLS, CDR2 YYNGEE. The CDR3 spells CASSVGGLPGQPTNEKLFF. The CDR3 bases are TGTGCCAGCAGCGTAGGGGGGCTACCGGGACAACCAACTAATGAAAAACTGTTTTTT.

The chain links TRBV7-8 to TRBJ1-6, with D perhaps TRBD1 (6 bases). The CDR3 is 15 amino acids. V lost 3 bases to trimming and J lost 6 bases, with 12 bases between them. The germline V gene encodes CDR1 SGHVS and CDR2 FQNEAQ. The CDR3 DNA follows: TGTGCCAGCAGCTTGGGACACGACCTTAATTCACCCCTCCACTTT. The encoded protein is CASSLGHDLNSPLHF.

This chain connects TRBV6-6 to TRBJ2-1; 16 positions match TRBD2. The CDR3 runs to 14 residues. CDR1 and CDR2 (germline): MNHNY, SVGAGI (reference sequence). The CDR3 nucleotides read TGTGCTCTAGGGACTAGCGGGGGGGACAATGAGCAGTTCTTC. Amino acids: CALGTSGGDNEQFF.

The chain joins TRBV13 to TRBJ1-1; D might be TRBD1 (6 bases). The V end was cut by 5 bases, the J end by 0 bases, with 19 bases between. Germline V gene data show CDR1 as PRHDT and CDR2 as FYEKMQ (reference sequence). This CDR3 is built from 17 residues. The CDR3 loop reads CASSLPGGGGMNTEAFF. The CDR3 DNA reads as TGTGCCAGCAGCCTCCCGGGGGGCGGTGGGATGAACACTGAAGCTTTCTTT.

In nucleotides, the CDR3 is TGTGCCAGCAGCTTTAAGCCGAGGGTCACCTCTGGGGCCAACGTCCTGACTTTC. Translation: CASSFKPRVTSGANVLTF. The V call is TRBV5-6, the J call TRBJ2-6, with D perhaps TRBD2 (5 bases). V shed 2 bases and J shed 0 bases, with 15 bases lying between them. Germline assignment: CDR1 SGHDT and CDR2 YYEEEE. This CDR3 has 18 residues.

This clone was observed a handful of times. As DNA, the CDR3 is TGTGCCAGCAGGAGACTCATGAACACTGAAGCTTTCTTT. This translates into CASRRLMNTEAFF. The chain couples TRBV7-3 to TRBJ1-1; unclear D gene. V lost 6 bases, J lost 0 bases, and 8 bases lay in between. The CDR3 is made up of 13 amino acids. Germline loops: CDR1 SGHTA, CDR2 FQGTGA.

This clone occurred a few times. The gene calls are TRBV4-2 and TRBJ2-5; D could derive from TRBD1 or TRBD2 (5 bases each). The CDR3 runs to 14 residues. Looked up from germline, CDR1 is LGHNA and CDR2 is YNFKEQ. Trimming stripped 2 bases from V and 2 bases from J, with 9 bases between. The CDR3 bases are TGTGCCAGCAGCCAAAGGGACCAGCAAGAGACCCAGTACTTC. Translating gives CASSQRDQQETQYF.

The chain recombines TRBV30 with TRBJ2-1, with TRBD2 identical over 11 bases. The CDR3 runs to 14 residues. Germline V gene data show CDR1 as GTSNPN and CDR2 as SVGIG (reference sequence). The CDR3 loop is CARKLAGERNEQFF. The CDR3 DNA follows: TGTGCTCGTAAACTAGCGGGGGAGAGGAATGAGCAGTTCTTC.

The chain employs TRBV6-2 or TRBV6-3 and TRBJ2-5; a possible D gene is TRBD1 (6 bases). The CDR3 is made up of 16 amino acids. Germline lookup yields CDR1 MNHEY and CDR2 SVGEGT. V lost 4 bases, J lost 5 bases, and 20 bases lay in between. CDR3 sequence (DNA): TGTGCCAGCAGTTCCCGGGGCAGGGGCCACCGGGAGACCCAGTACTTC. Translation: CASSSRGRGHRETQYF.

The chain joins TRBV15 to TRBJ1-4; 9 bases match TRBD1. CDR1 LNHNV and CDR2 YYDKDF come from the germline V gene (reference sequence). The CDR3 covers 14 residues. The V segment lost 6 bases and the J segment 7 bases; nucleotides outside the gene matches: 6. CDR3 nucleotide sequence: TGTGCCACCAGTAAACAGGGGGCAGGTGAAAAACTGTTTTTT. It codes for CATSKQGAGEKLFF.

V usage is TRBV5-1 and J usage is TRBJ2-5; TRBD1 matches 8 bases. The V gene end was trimmed by 4 bases and the J gene end by 8 bases; junction bases not matched to a gene: 7. This CDR3 comprises 13 residues. Per the germline V gene, CDR1 is SGHRS and CDR2 is YFSETQ. CDR3 sequence: CASSPDRGDTQYF. In DNA form, the CDR3 reads TGCGCCAGCAGCCCCGACAGGGGTGATACCCAGTACTTC. Looking up the rest from reference TRBV5-1 and TRBJ2-5 gives the full variable domain: KAGVTQTPRYLIKTRGQQVTLSCSPISGHRSVSWYQQTPGQGLQFLFEYFSETQRNKGNFPGRFSGRQFSNSRSEMNVSTLELGDSALYLCASSPDRGDTQYFGPGTRLLVL.

The chain couples TRBV7-8 to TRBJ1-5, with 7 bases identical to TRBD1. Germline-derived CDR1 and CDR2 are SGHVS and FQNEAQ. V gave up 5 bases and J gave up 0 bases; unmatched junction bases: 7. This CDR3 spans 16 amino acids. CDR3 amino acids: CASSPGTVYSNQPQHF. CDR3 DNA sequence: TGTGCCAGCAGCCCCGGGACAGTTTATAGCAATCAGCCCCAGCATTTT.